Below are 18 T cell receptor beta chains sequenced from a single sample in a study of response to subunit inactivated influenza vaccine. TCRdb fed the RT-PCR reads into MiXCR, producing one record per CDR3 protein. The profile shows about 530,000 distinct CDR3 sequences, around 13% of them singletons. The sample consisted of PBMCs from blood, taken 45 days after vaccination. Receptor source: a man aged 50 to 60 who received an inactivated influenza vaccine.

The CDR3 here is CALCRTSGRYTSTDTQYF. The CDR3 DNA is TGTGCCCTCTGTAGGACTAGCGGGAGGTATACGAGCACAGATACGCAGTATTTT. This sequence joins TRBV2 and TRBJ2-3, with 14 nucleotides matching TRBD2. The V segment lost 11 bases and the J segment 0 bases; nucleotides outside the gene matches: 13. Germline values: CDR1 SNHLY, CDR2 FYNNEI. The CDR3 loop spans 18 amino acids.

About this clonotype: One end of the junction does not line up with germline, which may come from a read error. The gene calls are TRBV12-3 or TRBV12-4 and TRBJ2-1, with no clear D. The CDR3 totals 19 residues. CDR3 nucleotide sequence: TGTACCAGCAGTTCCCACGCCGCAACCACTGTGGGGATTCCCAATGAGCAGTTCTTC. It is translated as CTSSSHAATTVGIPNEQFF.

The chain recombines TRBV20-1 with TRBJ1-2; 7 bases are shared with TRBD1. Trimming cost V 6 bases and J 6 bases; bases outside gene matches: 7. The CDR3 consists of 12 residues. Germline assignment: CDR1 DFQATT and CDR2 SNEGSKA (reference sequence). CDR3 sequence (DNA): TGCAGTGCCAGCGACAGGGAACATGGCTACACCTTC. Protein product: CSASDREHGYTF.

The rearrangement uses TRBV6-5 and TRBJ1-2; D gene uncertain. The CDR3 extends over 13 amino acids. Germline CDR1 MNHEY, CDR2 SVGAGI. The V and J ends lost 8 bases and 4 bases respectively, with 14 bases between them. The CDR3 spells CASRYQSFYGYTF. The CDR3 DNA is TGTGCCAGCCGGTACCAAAGCTTCTATGGCTACACCTTC.

The V gene is TRBV7-3, the J gene TRBJ1-1; 7 nucleotides agree with TRBD1. This CDR3 contains 13 residues. V lost 6 bases to trimming and J lost 1 base; unmatched junction nucleotides: 2. The germline V gene has CDR1 SGHTA and CDR2 FQGTGA. The CDR3 DNA is TGTGCCAGCAGGGGACAGACGAACACTGAAGCTTTCTTT. Its translation: CASRGQTNTEAFF.

There are a few counts of this clonotype. The rearrangement joins TRBV5-1 to TRBJ2-3, with 12 bases fitting TRBD2. CDR3 size: 16 residues. Germline values: CDR1 SGHRS, CDR2 YFSETQ. V shed 9 bases, J shed 4 bases, and the junction held 12 bases outside the gene matches. CDR3 nucleotide sequence: TGCGCCACCTCTAGCGGGGGGGCTTTCCGTCCAGATACGCAGTATTTT. Its translation is CATSSGGAFRPDTQYF. The complete variable domain, with remaining parts taken from reference TRBV5-1 and TRBJ2-3, reads KAGVTQTPRYLIKTRGQQVTLSCSPISGHRSVSWYQQTPGQGLQFLFEYFSETQRNKGNFPGRFSGRQFSNSRSEMNVSTLELGDSALYLCATSSGGAFRPDTQYFGPGTRLTVL.

The gene calls are TRBV10-3 and TRBJ1-6; D might be TRBD1 (5 bases). The CDR3 totals 17 residues. V was shortened by 10 bases and J by 5 bases, with 24 bases between the two germline ends. Germline CDR1 reads ENHRY; CDR2 reads SYGVKD. CDR3 region: CATKAKAGGGDNSPLHF. Here the CDR3 DNA reads TGTGCCACTAAGGCCAAAGCTGGAGGAGGGGATAATTCACCCCTCCACTTT.

The chain joins TRBV6-1 to TRBJ1-1, with D perhaps matching TRBD1 (5 bases). The germline gives CDR1 MNHNS, CDR2 SASEGT. The CDR3 runs to 14 residues. Trimming stripped 8 bases from V and 4 bases from J, with 17 bases between. CDR3 bases: TGTGCCAGCTCCGTGGACACTTTAATCACTGAAGCTTTCTTT. As protein: CASSVDTLITEAFF.

This rearrangement joins TRBV4-1 to TRBJ1-4; D unresolved. The CDR3 contains 13 residues. Trimming left V 0 bases short and J 11 bases short, with 10 bases between. Germline V gene lookup returns CDR1 MGHRA and CDR2 YSYEKL. CDR3 sequence (DNA): TGCGCCAGCAGCCAAGATCGGAGTGGGAAACTGTTTTTT. Residues: CASSQDRSGKLFF.

The sample holds a few counts of this clonotype. The chain has TRBV5-1 and TRBJ2-3; 9 bases map to TRBD1. After removal of 4 bases from V and 2 bases from J, the junction contained 11 bases not matched to a gene. This CDR3 is 17 amino acids long. From germline, CDR1 is SGHRS and CDR2 YFSETQ. The CDR3 DNA reads TGCGCCAGCAGCGCGGACAGGGGTCCCTCTCTCACAGATACGCAGTATTTT. Encoded protein: CASSADRGPSLTDTQYF.

This CDR3 is CSARSGLAISYEQYF. In DNA form, the CDR3 reads TGCAGTGCTAGATCTGGACTGGCCATCTCCTACGAGCAGTACTTC. J is TRBJ2-7 and V is TRBV20-1; D might be TRBD2 (5 bases). The length of the CDR3 is 15 residues. Trimming shortened V by 2 bases and J by 0 bases, and 14 bases separated the two germline ends. Germline lookup yields CDR1 DFQATT and CDR2 SNEGSKA (reference sequence).

V and J are TRBV20-1 and TRBJ2-1, with 8 positions matching TRBD2. The CDR3 is 13 amino acids. Germline values: CDR1 DFQATT, CDR2 SNEGSKA (reference sequence). The V gene end was trimmed by 7 bases and the J gene end by 0 bases; junction bases not matched to a gene: 2. CDR3 sequence: CSVTSGSYNEQFF. The CDR3 nucleotides read TGCAGTGTAACTAGCGGCTCCTACAATGAGCAGTTCTTC.

As to this clonotype: This may be a read error: a much more frequent sequence differs by one nucleotide. CDR3 amino acids: CASSRHRGRVDTQYF. The CDR3 DNA sequence: TGCGCCAGCAGCCGACACCGGGGGAGGGTGGATACGCAGTATTTT. The V call is TRBV4-3, the J call TRBJ2-3; 7 bases agree with TRBD2. This CDR3 has 15 residues. The J segment lost 6 bases and the V segment lost 4 bases, leaving 10 bases of the junction unmatched. Germline-derived CDR1 and CDR2 are LGHNA and YSLEER.

There are a few counts of this clonotype. V gene TRBV29-1 combines with J gene TRBJ2-5, with TRBD1 matching over 7 bases. Germline V gives CDR1 SQVTM, CDR2 ANQGSEA. With V trimmed by 0 bases and J by 1 base, 8 bases remained unmatched. This CDR3 region has 16 residues. This CDR3 reads CSVEDLEGAVQETQYF. CDR3 nucleotides: TGCAGCGTTGAAGATCTCGAGGGGGCAGTCCAAGAGACCCAGTACTTC.

This clonotype was found a few times. This CDR3 reads CASQTVAVFSGNTIYF. CDR3 DNA sequence: TGTGCCAGCCAGACAGTTGCCGTCTTCTCTGGAAACACCATATATTTT. This sequence joins TRBV12-3 or TRBV12-4 and TRBJ1-3; tentative D call: TRBD1 (5 bases). This CDR3 has 16 residues. Trimming left V 8 bases short and J 0 bases short, with 17 bases between.

Only a few counts were recorded for this clonotype. The chain carries TRBV2 and TRBJ1-6, with unresolved D. Trimming removed 5 bases at V and 5 bases at J, with 4 bases between. The CDR3 sequence is 12 residues long. In germline, CDR1 is SNHLY, CDR2 FYNNEI. DNA for the CDR3: TGTGCCAGCAGTTATGATAATTCACCCCTCCACTTT. It translates to CASSYDNSPLHF.

This clonotype came up a few times. The V and J genes are TRBV7-9 and TRBJ2-1; 11 bases map to TRBD1. Germline CDR1 SEHNR, CDR2 FQNEAQ (reference sequence). The J segment lost 8 bases and the V segment lost 5 bases, leaving 11 bases of the junction unmatched. The CDR3 runs 16 residues. CDR3 region: CASSLPRDRGIHEQFF. CDR3 DNA: TGTGCCAGCAGCCTCCCCCGGGACAGGGGGATCCATGAGCAGTTCTTC.

At least ten counts were recorded for this clonotype. The V and J genes are TRBV20-1 and TRBJ2-7; TRBD2 might be the D (5 bases). This CDR3 region has 16 residues. V was trimmed by 0 bases and J by 5 bases, leaving 20 bases between them. Germline CDR1 and CDR2: DFQATT and SNEGSKA (reference sequence). The CDR3 is CSAREGMGSVQDEQYF. In DNA, the CDR3 is TGCAGTGCTAGAGAGGGTATGGGTAGCGTCCAGGACGAGCAGTACTTC.